The clone carrying this T cell receptor beta chain was found a few times. This CDR3 has 16 residues. V dropped 4 bases and J dropped 5 bases, with 19 bases sitting between them. Germline CDR1 and CDR2: SGHRS and YFSETQ. These data belong to a study of T cells after yellow fever vaccination. Across the whole study: The fractions with low cell numbers were processed using SMART-Seq v4 Ultra Low Input.

TCRdb re-derived calls from the 5' RACE reads in MiXCR, one entry per CDR3 protein. This table has some 320,000 distinct CDR3 sequences, roughly a tenth appearing once. Source: CD4+ T cells sorted from PBMCs, taken 45 days after the yellow fever booster vaccination. This clonotype was obtained from a man aged 18 to 30 who received the YFV17D yellow fever vaccine. The rearrangement links TRBV5-1 to TRBJ2-1; D assignment may be TRBD1 or TRBD2 (5 bases each). The CDR3 DNA is TGCGCCAGCAGCCGGGCGTGGGGGTCAGAGGACAATGAGCAGTTCTTC. Translation: CASSRAWGSEDNEQFF.